This TCR beta chain was identified during a study of chemoradiotherapy in HPV16-positive cancers. Study outcomes and limitations: For HPV16-positive patients, expanding HPV-responsive T cells associated with longer recurrence-free survival.

In its sample, this clone was seen a few times. The antigen remains undetermined. Some clones are missing from TCRdb's copy, which holds only in-frame ones; the method was immunoSEQ multiplex PCR. This sample has about 10,000 clones, with about 74% found just once. Germline V gene lookup returns CDR1 MNHNS and CDR2 SASEGT. This CDR3 spans 15 amino acids. Trimming pared 1 base from V and 4 bases from J, leaving 11 bases between. The chain is built from TRBV6-1 and TRBJ1-5, with no clear D. The TCR was taken from a human donor with HPV-associated anogenital cancer. The sample was collected from a patient who underwent chemoradiotherapy. CDR3 loop: CASSEEVGGNQPQHF. CDR3 bases: TGTGCCAGCAGTGAAGAAGTGGGAGGGAATCAGCCCCAGCATTTT.